A selection of T cell receptor beta chains follows, all from one sample in a study of CD8+ T cells in alopecia areata. TCRdb's copy holds only in-frame clones and misses some; the assay was immunoSEQ multiplex PCR. The sample yields roughly 120,000 clones, 35% to 40% seen once. The sample was CD4+ T cells sorted from blood. These receptor sequences come from a human donor with alopecia areata. Each CDR3 is given with its conserved first and last residue. A D gene is named only where the DNA matches it firmly. A row's size may be missing; if present it is once, few, many or a size class.

- TRBJ2-3 - TRBV5-1 TGCGCCAGCAGACGGGGGTCGACAAGTCTAGATACGCAGTATTTT CASRRGSTSLDTQYF
TRBD1 TRBJ2-2 few TRBV28 TGTGCCAGCAGCCTGGGACAGGGAAGGTGGGAGCTGTTTTTT CASSLGQGRWELFF
- TRBJ2-5 - TRBV28 TGTGCCAGCAGTTTTACCGTCGGGGAGACCCAGTACTTC CASSFTVGETQYF
TRBD1 TRBJ1-1 - TRBV2 TGTGCCAGCAGTGACTGGGACAGTGAAGCTTTCTTT CASSDWDSEAFF
- TRBJ2-5 - TRBV30 TGTGCCTGGAGTGTAAGACCGTACCAAGAGACCCAGTACTTC CAWSVRPYQETQYF
- TRBJ2-7 - TRBV4-3 TGCGCCAGCAGCCAACGAACTAGCAATATCTACGAGCAGTACTTC CASSQRTSNIYEQYF
- TRBJ2-2 - TRBV2 TGTGCCAGCAGGGCGGACGGGAACACCGGGGAGCTGTTTTTT CASRADGNTGELFF
TRBD1 TRBJ2-7 - TRBV5-1 TGCGCCAGCAGCTTGGTCCCGGGACAGACCTCCTACGAGCAGTACTTC CASSLVPGQTSYEQYF
TRBD1 TRBJ2-5 - TRBV5-1 TGCGCCAGCAGGGCCGGGACAGCCGAAGAGACCCAGTACTTC CASRAGTAEETQYF
TRBD2 TRBJ2-7 - TRBV29-1 TGCAGCGTTGGAGTAGCGGGAGGGCCTTCCGAGCAGTACTTC CSVGVAGGPSEQYF
- TRBJ1-6 - TRBV7-2 TGTGCCAGCAGCTTATACAGGGATTCACCCCTCCACTTT CASSLYRDSPLHF
TRBD1 TRBJ2-7 - TRBV7-2 TGTGCCAGCAGCTCTGCGACAGGGCTCTCCTACGAGCAGTACTTC CASSSATGLSYEQYF
- TRBJ2-2 - TRBV29-1 TGCAGCGTTGAAAAGCAGGGCCGGGGATTGAACACCGGGGAGCTGTTTTTT CSVEKQGRGLNTGELFF
TRBD1 TRBJ1-2 - TRBV11-3 TGTGCCAGCAGCGCCCGAGGGACAGGGGATTATGGCTACACCTTC CASSARGTGDYGYTF
- TRBJ2-1 - TRBV7-2 TGTGCCAGCAGCCTCTTCCGTAATGAACAGTTCTTC CASSLFRNEQFF
TRBD2 TRBJ2-1 few TRBV19 TGTGCCAGTAGTATAACGACTAGCGGGGCGGATGAGCAGTTCTTC CASSITTSGADEQFF
- TRBJ2-7 once TRBV5-4 TGTGCCAGCAGCTTATCTCCGACCTACGAGCAGTACTTC CASSLSPTYEQYF
TRBD2 TRBJ2-3 few TRBV5-1 TGCGCCAGCAGCTCGGGACTAGAAACAGATACGCAGTATTTT CASSSGLETDTQYF
- TRBJ1-2 once TRBV7-2 TGTGCCAGCAGCTGGGTGAACTATGGCTACACCTTC CASSWVNYGYTF
- TRBJ1-2 - TRBV6-5 TGTGCCAGCAGTTGGACCGGAGCCGCTGGCTACACCTTC CASSWTGAAGYTF
TRBD2 TRBJ2-7 - TRBV7-8 TGTGCCAGCAGTCCCGGGACTAGCGGGACGCGGGAGCAGTACTTC CASSPGTSGTREQYF
TRBD1 TRBJ2-3 - TRBV2 TGTGCCAGCAGTGGGGACAGGACAAGGGATACGCAGTATTTT CASSGDRTRDTQYF
- TRBJ2-3 few TRBV27 TGTGCCAGCAGCCGCACGGATGTGGATACGCAGTATTTT CASSRTDVDTQYF
- TRBJ2-3 few TRBV29-1 TGCAGCTACGGTGGGGCGGCAAGAACATCTAGCACAGATACGCAGTATTTT CSYGGAARTSSTDTQYF
TRBD2 TRBJ2-1 few TRBV6-5 TGTGCCAGCAGTCGTAGCGGGAAAGCGTTCTTC CASSRSGKAFF
- TRBJ2-5 - TRBV29-1 TGCAGCGTTGAAAAGGGGAAGGGAGAGACCCAGTACTTC CSVEKGKGETQYF
TRBD2 TRBJ2-1 - TRBV5-6 TGTGCCAGCAGCTTGGATCTAGCGGTGTCCTACAATGAGCAGTTCTTC CASSLDLAVSYNEQFF
- TRBJ2-7 few TRBV29-1 TGCAGCGTTGTCGGGATTTACGAGCAGTACTTC CSVVGIYEQYF
- TRBJ1-4 - TRBV30 TGTGCCTGGAGCCCCTCCCAGGGGATAGGGGAAAAACTGTTTTTT CAWSPSQGIGEKLFF
- TRBJ2-7 - TRBV25-1 TGTGCCAGCAGTAAGCGTGGGAAGGGTCTCGAGCAGTACTTC CASSKRGKGLEQYF
- TRBJ1-3 few TRBV14 TGTGCCAGCAGCCAAGACACATACTCTGGAAACACCATATATTTT CASSQDTYSGNTIYF
TRBD2 TRBJ2-5 - TRBV5-1 TGCGCCAGCAGCTTGGGAGCTAGCGGGATGCAAGAGACCCAGTACTTC CASSLGASGMQETQYF
- TRBJ1-1 - TRBV4-3 TGCGCCAGCAGCCAAGCGGAATCCGCTGAAGCTTTCTTT CASSQAESAEAFF
TRBD2 TRBJ2-7 few TRBV29-1 TGCAGCGCGAAGAGGACTAGCGGGAGGGACCACGAGCAGTACTTC CSAKRTSGRDHEQYF
TRBD1 TRBJ2-3 - TRBV14 TGTGCCAGCAGCCAAGCAGCTCCGGGACAGGGAACAGATACGCAGTATTTT CASSQAAPGQGTDTQYF
- TRBJ2-7 - TRBV4-3 TGCGCCAGCAGCCAACCTAGGGACCCGGGCTACGAGCAGTACTTC CASSQPRDPGYEQYF
- TRBJ2-7 few TRBV28 TGTGCCAGCCAAATATACTACGAGCAGTACTTC CASQIYYEQYF
- TRBJ2-7 - TRBV27 TGTGCCAGCAGTTTAGGCCCGGGCTCCTACGAGCAGTACTTC CASSLGPGSYEQYF
- TRBJ2-1 few TRBV15 TGTGCCACCAGCAGAGGAGCCGCTTTAAGGTCCCAACGCAATGAGCAGTTCTTC CATSRGAALRSQRNEQFF
- TRBJ1-5 few TRBV19 TGTGCCAGTAGACCGGGGGGTGGGCAGCCCCAGCATTTT CASRPGGGQPQHF
- TRBJ1-2 - TRBV9 TGTGCCAGCAGCGTAGCTAGCCAGGACGGTAGCTACACCTTC CASSVASQDGSYTF
- TRBJ2-5 few TRBV7-9 TGTGCCAGCAGCTTAGGACAGTCGTACCAAGAGACCCAGTACTTC CASSLGQSYQETQYF
- TRBJ2-7 few TRBV19 TGTGCCAGGAGCTGTCGGGGTAACCCCCACGAGCAGTACTTC CARSCRGNPHEQYF
- TRBJ2-2 few TRBV7-2 TGTGCCAGCAGCTTAGACTATGGAAACACCGGGGAGCTGTTTTTT CASSLDYGNTGELFF
- TRBJ2-3 - TRBV7-2 TGTGCCAGCAGCTTAACAAGGGGGGATACGCAGTATTTT CASSLTRGDTQYF
- TRBJ1-1 - TRBV30 TGTGCCGGGGGTCCCCCACTTATCTTT CAGGPPLIF
TRBD2 TRBJ2-1 few TRBV7-2 TGTGCCAGCAGCTTTGGGCTAGCGGGTCTTTACAATGAGCAGTTCTTC CASSFGLAGLYNEQFF
TRBD1 TRBJ2-7 - TRBV23-1 TGCGCCAGCAGCTATCCGGGACAGGGCCGCCACGAGCAGTACTTC CASSYPGQGRHEQYF
- TRBJ2-1 - TRBV7-2 TGTGCCAGCGCGAGTTACAATGAGCAGTTCTTC CASASYNEQFF
- TRBJ1-5 - TRBV5-1 TGCGCCAGCAGCTTGACGGCCGGGATTGGTCAGCCCCAGCATTTT CASSLTAGIGQPQHF